A selection of T cell receptor beta chains follows, all from one sample in a study of brain T cells in children with intractable seizures. Generated by immunoSEQ multiplex PCR, the TCRdb table keeps only in-frame clones and is missing some. The sample comprises about 320,000 clones, over 90% of which are singletons, and 5.7% rests with the top ten. Material: peripheral blood, obtained 4 to 6 months after surgery. These receptors were obtained from a boy under three years old with tuberous sclerosis and intractable seizures. Each CDR3 is given with its conserved first and last residue.

v_gene: TRBV19; CDR3aa: CASSTDRRPYEQYF
v_gene: TRBV7-9; CDR3aa: CASSTGTGGSYEQYF
v_gene: TRBV13; CDR3aa: CASSLLAGEATDTQYF
v_gene: TRBV27; CDR3aa: CASSSKPGRRRGNQPQHF
v_gene: TRBV4-2; CDR3aa: CASSPVGTALSGANVLTF
v_gene: TRBV7-2; CDR3aa: CASSAGQGEGYTF
v_gene: TRBV21-1; CDR3aa: CASSCRGACSGANVLTF
v_gene: TRBV9; CDR3aa: CASSVDRDTEAFF
v_gene: TRBV12-3/TRBV12-4; CDR3aa: CASTRGWNTEAFF
v_gene: TRBV5-8; CDR3aa: CASSFRDRGAPEAFF
v_gene: TRBV10-3; CDR3aa: CAIRGSLLGQPQHF
v_gene: TRBV5-1; CDR3aa: CASSLNPGGNTEAFF
v_gene: TRBV6-4; CDR3aa: CASSDSATGVEAFF
v_gene: TRBV6-5; CDR3aa: CASTIGAVYGYTF
v_gene: TRBV2; CDR3aa: CASSLSGSSYNEQFF
v_gene: TRBV9; CDR3aa: CASSVGLAHYEQYF
v_gene: TRBV2; CDR3aa: CASMGTESYEQYF
v_gene: TRBV7-9; CDR3aa: CASSLGLAYNEQFF
v_gene: TRBV7-5; CDR3aa: CARHGPYYEQYF
v_gene: TRBV30; CDR3aa: CAWRAGGWISQPQHF
v_gene: TRBV12-3/TRBV12-4; CDR3aa: CASEIGGTQYF
v_gene: TRBV7-9; CDR3aa: CASSPWDRGNGQFF
v_gene: TRBV5-6; CDR3aa: CASSTADRGHEQFF
v_gene: TRBV9; CDR3aa: CATAKRYTGELFF
v_gene: TRBV25-1; CDR3aa: CASSDNRFYGYTF
v_gene: TRBV27; CDR3aa: CASSWDRSTDTQYF
v_gene: TRBV30; CDR3aa: CAWKGGRDEQYF
v_gene: TRBV18; CDR3aa: CASSPQGTDTQYF
v_gene: TRBV12-3/TRBV12-4; CDR3aa: CASSYYEQYF
v_gene: TRBV6-5; CDR3aa: CASSLLANTEAFF
v_gene: TRBV27; CDR3aa: CASSLGGQVFSGANVLTF
v_gene: TRBV3-1/TRBV3-2; CDR3aa: CASSLGKRNTEAFF
v_gene: TRBV29-1; CDR3aa: CSVRQGSYEQYF
v_gene: TRBV19; CDR3aa: CASSSSGGYNEQFF
v_gene: TRBV13; CDR3aa: CASSRGTGGLYEQYF
v_gene: TRBV5-1; CDR3aa: CASSLLGGERAFF
v_gene: TRBV4-1; CDR3aa: CASSQEYSNQPQHF
v_gene: TRBV24-1; CDR3aa: CATSDPQTGTDEQYF
v_gene: TRBV6-5; CDR3aa: CASSYGQGATGELFF
v_gene: TRBV6-1; CDR3aa: CASSEALGSANEKLFF
v_gene: TRBV7-6; CDR3aa: CASSRWVGRDEKLFF
v_gene: TRBV28; CDR3aa: CASSGLAGTLGEQYF
v_gene: TRBV27; CDR3aa: CASSFRYSYEQYF
v_gene: TRBV11-2; CDR3aa: CASSLVIAASYNEQFF
v_gene: TRBV5-1; CDR3aa: CASTATSGGYANTGELFF
v_gene: TRBV19; CDR3aa: CASSLDRDRRSYEQYF
v_gene: TRBV19; CDR3aa: CASSPLAGGQDTQYF
v_gene: TRBV5-6; CDR3aa: CASSSGYTRYEQYF
v_gene: TRBV30; CDR3aa: CAWSDPAALEEQYF
v_gene: TRBV6-6; CDR3aa: CASSYISWDIQYF